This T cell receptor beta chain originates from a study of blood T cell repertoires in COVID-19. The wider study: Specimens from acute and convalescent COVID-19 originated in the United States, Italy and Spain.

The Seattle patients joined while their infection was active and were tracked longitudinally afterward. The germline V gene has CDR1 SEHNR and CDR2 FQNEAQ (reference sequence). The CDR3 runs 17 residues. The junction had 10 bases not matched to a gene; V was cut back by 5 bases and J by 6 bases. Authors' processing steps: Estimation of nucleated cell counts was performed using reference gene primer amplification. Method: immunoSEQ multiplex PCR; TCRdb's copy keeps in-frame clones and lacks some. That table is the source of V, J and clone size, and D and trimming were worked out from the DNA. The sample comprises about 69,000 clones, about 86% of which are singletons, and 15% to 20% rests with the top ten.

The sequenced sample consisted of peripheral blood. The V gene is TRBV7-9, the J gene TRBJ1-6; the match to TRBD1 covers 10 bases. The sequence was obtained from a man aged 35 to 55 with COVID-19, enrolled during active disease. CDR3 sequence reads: CASSTDDRGRGNSPLHF. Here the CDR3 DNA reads TGTGCCAGCAGCACCGACGACAGGGGGCGCGGTAATTCACCCCTCCACTTT.